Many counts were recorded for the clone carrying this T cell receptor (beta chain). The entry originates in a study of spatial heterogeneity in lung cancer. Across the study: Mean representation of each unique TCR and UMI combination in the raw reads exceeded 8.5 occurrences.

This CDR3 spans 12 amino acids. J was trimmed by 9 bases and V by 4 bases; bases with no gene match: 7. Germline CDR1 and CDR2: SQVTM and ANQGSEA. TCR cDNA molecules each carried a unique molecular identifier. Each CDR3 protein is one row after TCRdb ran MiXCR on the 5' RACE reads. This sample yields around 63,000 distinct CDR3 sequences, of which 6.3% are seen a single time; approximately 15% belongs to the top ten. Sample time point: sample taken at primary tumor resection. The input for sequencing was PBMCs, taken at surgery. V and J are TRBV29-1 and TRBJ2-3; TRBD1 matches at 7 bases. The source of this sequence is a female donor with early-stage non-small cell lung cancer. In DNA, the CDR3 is TGCAGCGTTGGGATCCAGGGGGTGACGCAGTATTTT. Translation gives CSVGIQGVTQYF.